This entry lists 13 T cell receptor beta chains sequenced from one sample in a study of blood T cell repertoires in COVID-19. TCRdb's table, derived via immunoSEQ multiplex PCR, lists solely in-frame clones and lacks some. The sample holds over 200,000 clones, 85% to 90% seen once. What was sequenced was peripheral blood. All receptors derive from a man aged 25-45 years with COVID-19, enrolled during active disease.

This CDR3 is CSVVSGGNEQFF. The CDR3 region has the DNA TGCAGCGTTGTAAGCGGGGGGAATGAGCAGTTCTTC. The V and J genes are TRBV29-1 and TRBJ2-1, with 9 positions matching TRBD2. CDR3 length: 12 amino acids. Germline assignment: CDR1 SQVTM and CDR2 ANQGSEA. After removal of 4 bases from V and 7 bases from J, the junction contained 2 bases not matched to a gene.

This chain connects TRBV7-8 to TRBJ2-7, with 15 bases lining up with TRBD2. There are 18 residues in the CDR3. CDR1 is SGHVS and CDR2 is FQNEAQ in the germline V gene. V lost 4 bases and J lost 1; bases outside the gene matches: 8. The CDR3 nucleotides are TGTGCCAGCAGCTGGACACCGGGACTAGCGGGAGGTTCCTACGAGCAGTACTTC. Protein sequence: CASSWTPGLAGGSYEQYF.

The J gene is TRBJ1-2, the V gene TRBV10-3; 9 bases align to TRBD1. Trimming at V came to 6 bases and at J to 3 bases, leaving 5 bases not matched to a gene. The CDR3 is made up of 14 amino acids. Germline assignment: CDR1 ENHRY and CDR2 SYGVKD. In nucleotides, the CDR3 is TGTGCCATCAGAGGGACAGGGAGCGACTATGGCTACACCTTC. This gives the protein CAIRGTGSDYGYTF.

The chain recombines TRBV2 with TRBJ2-1; weak D call: TRBD2 (7 bases). The CDR3 loop spans 13 amino acids. V shed 8 bases and J shed 5 bases, with 13 bases lying between them. In germline, CDR1 is SNHLY, CDR2 FYNNEI. The CDR3 bases are TGTGCCAGCCCAGAAGGGGGGGACAATGAGCAGTTCTTC. Translating it yields CASPEGGDNEQFF.

The chain couples TRBV5-5 to TRBJ1-4; D remains ambiguous. Germline assignment: CDR1 SGHKS and CDR2 YYEKEE (reference sequence). Trimming cost V 3 bases and J 0 bases, with 6 bases left between them. This CDR3 is built from 14 residues. CDR3 DNA sequence: TGTGCCAGCAGCTGGGCAGCAACTAATGAAAAACTGTTTTTT. As protein: CASSWAATNEKLFF.

This clone appeared a single time. The chain couples TRBV25-1 to TRBJ1-1, with D uncertain. V lost 5 bases and J 1 base, leaving 8 bases between the germline ends. The CDR3 consists of 13 residues. CDR1 MGHDK and CDR2 SYGVNS come from the germline V gene. The CDR3 region is CASSKQQNTEAFF. DNA for the CDR3: TGTGCCAGCAGTAAACAGCAGAACACTGAAGCTTTCTTT.

The CDR3 DNA reads as TGTGCCAGCTCCCCCCGGGACAGGGGTTTCAATGAGCAGTTCTTC. It yields the protein CASSPRDRGFNEQFF. This chain joins TRBV18 and TRBJ2-1; 10 positions match TRBD1. The CDR3 is made up of 15 amino acids. Unmatched junction bases numbered 8, after V lost 6 bases and J lost 6 bases. CDR1 is KGHSH and CDR2 is LQKENI in the germline V gene.

CDR3 amino acids: CASSLLGATEAFF. Here the CDR3 DNA reads TGTGCCAGCAGTTTATTGGGGGCCACTGAAGCTTTCTTT. The chain joins TRBV27 to TRBJ1-1; maybe TRBD1 (6 bases). Trimming took 1 base from V and 4 from J, leaving 7 bases between them. Germline V lookup: CDR1 MNHEY, CDR2 SMNVEV (reference sequence). The CDR3 loop spans 13 amino acids.

The J gene is TRBJ2-7, the V gene TRBV27; 7 bases are a match to TRBD2. Germline V gene sequence: CDR1 MNHEY, CDR2 SMNVEV (reference sequence). The ends lost 5 bases at V and 1 base at J; junction bases unmatched: 11. This CDR3 spans 16 amino acids. CDR3 region: CASSTRTSPRSYEQYF. CDR3 bases: TGTGCCAGCAGTACCCGGACTAGTCCCCGGTCCTACGAGCAGTACTTC.

The rearrangement links TRBV19 to TRBJ2-7; TRBD1 aligns across 11 bases. V shed 10 bases and J 2 bases; nucleotides not matched to a gene: 7. CDR3 size: 14 residues. Looked up from germline, CDR1 is LNHDA and CDR2 is SQIVND (reference sequence). CDR3 amino acids: CATQPGQGAYEQYF. For the CDR3, the DNA is TGTGCCACCCAACCGGGACAGGGGGCCTACGAGCAGTACTTC.

This clone appeared once. The J gene is TRBJ1-2, the V gene TRBV2, with D possibly matching TRBD1 (6 bases). The CDR3 has 14 residues. The germline gives CDR1 SNHLY, CDR2 FYNNEI. Trimming pared 8 bases from V and 4 bases from J, leaving 17 bases between. The CDR3 nucleotides are TGTGCCAGCCCGAGACAGGAGTCCTCCTATGGCTACACCTTC. Translated, it gives CASPRQESSYGYTF.

J is TRBJ2-7 and V is TRBV19; tentatively, D is TRBD2 (7 bases). Germline CDR1 LNHDA, CDR2 SQIVND (reference sequence). The germline V and J ends were trimmed by 5 bases and 1 base, with 18 bases remaining between them. This CDR3 region has 16 residues. The CDR3 nucleotides read TGTGCCAGTAGTCTAGGGGGGGGCGCTTCGTCCTACGAGCAGTACTTC. It encodes CASSLGGGASSYEQYF. The full variable domain, its missing parts supplied by reference TRBV19 and TRBJ2-7, is DGGITQSPKYLFRKEGQNVTLSCEQNLNHDAMYWYRQDPGQGLRLIYYSQIVNDFQKGDIAEGYSVSREKKESFPLTVTSAQKNPTAFYLCASSLGGGASSYEQYFGPGTRLTVT.

The chain combines TRBV5-8 with TRBJ2-3, with D maybe TRBD1 (5 bases). The V end was cut by 2 bases, the J end by 2 bases, with 18 bases between. Germline CDR1 reads SGHTS; CDR2 reads YDEGEE. The CDR3 runs to 17 residues. The CDR3 is CASSLIPDTIFTDTQYF. Written as DNA, the CDR3 is TGTGCCAGCAGCTTAATCCCGGACACCATCTTCACAGATACGCAGTATTTT.